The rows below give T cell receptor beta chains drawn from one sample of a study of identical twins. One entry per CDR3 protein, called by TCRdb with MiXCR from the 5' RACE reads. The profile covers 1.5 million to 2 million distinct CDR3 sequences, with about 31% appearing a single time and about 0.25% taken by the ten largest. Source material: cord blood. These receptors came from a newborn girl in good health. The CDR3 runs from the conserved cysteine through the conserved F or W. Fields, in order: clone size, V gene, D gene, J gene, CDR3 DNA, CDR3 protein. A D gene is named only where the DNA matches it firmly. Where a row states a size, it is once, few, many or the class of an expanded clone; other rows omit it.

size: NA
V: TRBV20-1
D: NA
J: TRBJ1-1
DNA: TGCAGTGGGAGGGGGGAGGATGGGGAAGCTTTCTTT
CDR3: CSGRGEDGEAFF

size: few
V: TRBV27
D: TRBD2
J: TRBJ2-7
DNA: TGTGCCAGCAGTACTAGACTAGCGGGGGGCGAGCAGTACTTC
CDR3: CASSTRLAGGEQYF

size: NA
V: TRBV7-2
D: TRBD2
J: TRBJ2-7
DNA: TGTGCCAGCAGTTTCGCCGGGACTAGCAGCTACAATGAGCAGTACTTC
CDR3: CASSFAGTSSYNEQYF

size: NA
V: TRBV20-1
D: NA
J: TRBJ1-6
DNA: TGCAGTGCTCCTAGACGGCTGAGAACTTCACCCCTCCACTTT
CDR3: CSAPRRLRTSPLHF

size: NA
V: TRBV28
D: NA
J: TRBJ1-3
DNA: TGTGCCAGCAGTCCGAGGGGGAGATTCTCTGGAAACACCATATATTTT
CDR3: CASSPRGRFSGNTIYF

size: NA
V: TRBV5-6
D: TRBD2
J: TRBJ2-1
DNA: TGTGCCAGCAGCTTGGACTCTAGCGGGGGGGGTGAGCAGTTCTTC
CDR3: CASSLDSSGGGEQFF

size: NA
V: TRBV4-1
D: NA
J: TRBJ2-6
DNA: TGCGCCAGCAGCCAAGATAGGCGGGTCTCTGGGGCCAACGTCCTGACTTTC
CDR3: CASSQDRRVSGANVLTF

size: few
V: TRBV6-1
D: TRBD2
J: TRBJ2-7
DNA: TGTGCCAGAGGATCGGGACTAGCGGGGAGCCTACTCTCCTACGAGCAGTACTTC
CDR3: CARGSGLAGSLLSYEQYF

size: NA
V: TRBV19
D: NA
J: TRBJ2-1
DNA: TGTGCCAGTAGTATTGCAGGTCTGTTCTCCTACAATGAGCAGTTCTTC
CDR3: CASSIAGLFSYNEQFF

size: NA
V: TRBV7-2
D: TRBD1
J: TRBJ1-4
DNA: TGTGCCAGCAGCTGGGACAGGGCAACTAATGAAAAACTGTTTTTT
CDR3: CASSWDRATNEKLFF

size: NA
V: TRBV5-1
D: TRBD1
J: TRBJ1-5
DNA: TGCACCAGCAGCTTGGGCGGACAGGGAGGACATCAGCCCCAGCATTTT
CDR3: CTSSLGGQGGHQPQHF

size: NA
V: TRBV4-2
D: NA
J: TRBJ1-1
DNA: TGTGCCAGCAGCCCCTGGGACCGCGTCAACACTGAAGCTTTCTTT
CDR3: CASSPWDRVNTEAFF

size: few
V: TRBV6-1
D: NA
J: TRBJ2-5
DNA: TGTGCCATTCGACAGGGAGGAGAGACCCAGTACTTC
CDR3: CAIRQGGETQYF

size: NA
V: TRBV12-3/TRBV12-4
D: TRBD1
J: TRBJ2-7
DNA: TGTGCCAGCAGTTTAGGACTCCAGGACAGGACCTACGAGCAGTACTTC
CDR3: CASSLGLQDRTYEQYF

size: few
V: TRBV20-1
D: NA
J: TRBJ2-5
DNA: TGCAGTGCTAGAGATCGAGTACTAGAGACCCAGTACTTC
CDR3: CSARDRVLETQYF

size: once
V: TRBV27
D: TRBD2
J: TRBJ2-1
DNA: TGTGCCAGCAGTTTACTAGCGGGGGGGAAGAATGAGCAGTTCTTC
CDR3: CASSLLAGGKNEQFF

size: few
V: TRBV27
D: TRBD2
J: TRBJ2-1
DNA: TGTGCCAGCAGTACAAAGCGGGAGGGATCCTACAATGAGCAGTTCTTC
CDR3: CASSTKREGSYNEQFF

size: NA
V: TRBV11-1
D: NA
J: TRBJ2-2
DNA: TGTGCCAGCAGCTCGGCCAGGGGGCTGTTTTTT
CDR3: CASSSARGLFF

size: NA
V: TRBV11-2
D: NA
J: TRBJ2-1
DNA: TGTGCCAGCAGCTTAAATAAGAGGTTAGGTGAGCAGTTCTTC
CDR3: CASSLNKRLGEQFF

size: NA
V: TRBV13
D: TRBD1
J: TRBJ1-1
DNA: TGTGCCAGCAGCCCCCGACAGGGGGAGAACACTGAAGCTTTCTTT
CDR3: CASSPRQGENTEAFF

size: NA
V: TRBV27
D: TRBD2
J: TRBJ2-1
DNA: TGTGCCAGCAGTTCTCGGGGGGGCGGGAGGATTGAGCAGTTCTTC
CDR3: CASSSRGGGRIEQFF

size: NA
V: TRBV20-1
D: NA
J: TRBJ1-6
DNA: TGCAGTGGAACGTACCGCAATTCACCCCTCCACTTT
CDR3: CSGTYRNSPLHF

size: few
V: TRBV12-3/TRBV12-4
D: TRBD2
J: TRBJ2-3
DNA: TGTGCCAGCAGTTTTGCGGGGGGCGCGCCAACTAGCACAGATACGCAGTATTTT
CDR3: CASSFAGGAPTSTDTQYF